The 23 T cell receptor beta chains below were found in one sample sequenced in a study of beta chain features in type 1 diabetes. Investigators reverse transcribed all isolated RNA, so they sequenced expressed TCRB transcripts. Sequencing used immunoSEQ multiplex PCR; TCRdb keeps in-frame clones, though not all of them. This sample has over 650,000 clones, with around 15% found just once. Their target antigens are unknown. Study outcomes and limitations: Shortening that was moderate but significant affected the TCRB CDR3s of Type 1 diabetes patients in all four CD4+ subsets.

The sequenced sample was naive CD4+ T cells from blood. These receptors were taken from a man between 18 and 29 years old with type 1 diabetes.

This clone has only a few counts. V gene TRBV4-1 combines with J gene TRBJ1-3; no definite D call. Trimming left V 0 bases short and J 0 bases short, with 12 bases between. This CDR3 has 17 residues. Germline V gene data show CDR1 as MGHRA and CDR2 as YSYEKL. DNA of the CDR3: TGCGCCAGCAGCCAAGATATCACCCGCAGCTCTGGAAACACCATATATTTT. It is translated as CASSQDITRSSGNTIYF.

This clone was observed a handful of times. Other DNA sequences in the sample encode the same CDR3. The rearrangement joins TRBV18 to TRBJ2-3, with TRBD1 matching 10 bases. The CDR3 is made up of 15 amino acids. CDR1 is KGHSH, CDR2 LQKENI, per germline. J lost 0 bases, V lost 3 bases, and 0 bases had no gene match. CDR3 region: CASSPGQGSTDTQYF. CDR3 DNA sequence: TGTGCCAGCTCACCGGGACAGGGGAGCACAGATACGCAGTATTTT.

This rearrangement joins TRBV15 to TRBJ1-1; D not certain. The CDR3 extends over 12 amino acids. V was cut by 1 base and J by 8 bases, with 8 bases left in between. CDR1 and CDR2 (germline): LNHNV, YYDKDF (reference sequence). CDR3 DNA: TGTGCCACCAGCAGAGGTGCGGCAGAAGCTTTCTTT. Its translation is CATSRGAAEAFF.

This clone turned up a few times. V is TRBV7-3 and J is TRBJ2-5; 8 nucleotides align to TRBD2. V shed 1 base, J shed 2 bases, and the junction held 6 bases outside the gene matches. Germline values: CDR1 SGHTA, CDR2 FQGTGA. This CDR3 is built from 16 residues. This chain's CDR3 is CASSLIALAGQETQYF. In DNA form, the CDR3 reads TGTGCCAGCAGCTTAATCGCGTTAGCGGGACAAGAGACCCAGTACTTC.

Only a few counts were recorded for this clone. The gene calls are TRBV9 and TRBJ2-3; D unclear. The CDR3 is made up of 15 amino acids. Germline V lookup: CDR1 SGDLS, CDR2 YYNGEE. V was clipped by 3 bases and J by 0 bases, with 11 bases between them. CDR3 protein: CASSEGGPSTDTQYF. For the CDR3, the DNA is TGTGCCAGCAGCGAGGGTGGACCGAGCACAGATACGCAGTATTTT. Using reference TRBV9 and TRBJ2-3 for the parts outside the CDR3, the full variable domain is DSGVTQTPKHLITATGQRVTLRCSPRSGDLSVYWYQQSLDQGLQFLIQYYNGEERAKGNILERFSAQQFPDLHSELNLSSLELGDSALYFCASSEGGPSTDTQYFGPGTRLTVL.

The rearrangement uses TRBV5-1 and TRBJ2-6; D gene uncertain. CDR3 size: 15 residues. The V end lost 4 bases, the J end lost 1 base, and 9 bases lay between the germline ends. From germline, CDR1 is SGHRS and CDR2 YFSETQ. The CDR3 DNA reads TGCGCCAGCAGCCCCGAGGCATCTGGGGCCAACGTCCTGACTTTC. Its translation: CASSPEASGANVLTF.

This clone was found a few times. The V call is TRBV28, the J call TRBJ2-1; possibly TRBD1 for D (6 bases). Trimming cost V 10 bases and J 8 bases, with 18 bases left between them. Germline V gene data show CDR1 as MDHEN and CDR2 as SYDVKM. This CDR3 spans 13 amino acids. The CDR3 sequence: CAIQLQTGDEQFF. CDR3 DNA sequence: TGTGCCATCCAATTACAGACAGGCGATGAGCAGTTCTTC.

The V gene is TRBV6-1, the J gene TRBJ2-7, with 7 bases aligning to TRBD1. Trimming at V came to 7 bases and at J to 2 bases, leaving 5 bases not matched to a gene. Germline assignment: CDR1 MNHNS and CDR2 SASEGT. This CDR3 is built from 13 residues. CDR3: CASNRQGAYEQYF. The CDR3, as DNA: TGTGCCAGCAATAGACAGGGTGCCTACGAGCAGTACTTC.

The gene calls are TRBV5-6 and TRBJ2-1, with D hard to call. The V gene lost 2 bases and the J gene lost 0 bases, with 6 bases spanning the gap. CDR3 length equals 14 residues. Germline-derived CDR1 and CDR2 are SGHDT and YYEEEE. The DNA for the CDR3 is TGTGCCAGCAGCTTCCAGCCCTCCTACAATGAGCAGTTCTTC. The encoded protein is CASSFQPSYNEQFF.

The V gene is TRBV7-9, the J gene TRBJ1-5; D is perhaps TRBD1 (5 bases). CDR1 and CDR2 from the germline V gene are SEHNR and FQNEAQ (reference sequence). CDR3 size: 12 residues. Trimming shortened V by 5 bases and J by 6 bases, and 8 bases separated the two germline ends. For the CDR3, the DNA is TGTGCCAGCAGCAGGGGCCCTCAGCCCCAGCATTTT. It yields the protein CASSRGPQPQHF.

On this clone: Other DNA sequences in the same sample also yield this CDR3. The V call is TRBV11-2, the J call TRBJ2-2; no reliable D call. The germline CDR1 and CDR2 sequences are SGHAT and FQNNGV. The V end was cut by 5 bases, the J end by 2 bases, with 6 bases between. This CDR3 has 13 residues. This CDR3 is CASSPINTGELFF. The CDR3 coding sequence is TGTGCCAGCAGCCCCATAAACACCGGGGAGCTGTTTTTT.

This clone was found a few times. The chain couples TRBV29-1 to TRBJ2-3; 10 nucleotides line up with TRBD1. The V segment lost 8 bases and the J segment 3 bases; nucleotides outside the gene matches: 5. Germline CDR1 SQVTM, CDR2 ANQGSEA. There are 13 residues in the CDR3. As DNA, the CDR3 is TGCAGCCCGACGGGACAGGGGACAGATACGCAGTATTTT. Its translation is CSPTGQGTDTQYF.

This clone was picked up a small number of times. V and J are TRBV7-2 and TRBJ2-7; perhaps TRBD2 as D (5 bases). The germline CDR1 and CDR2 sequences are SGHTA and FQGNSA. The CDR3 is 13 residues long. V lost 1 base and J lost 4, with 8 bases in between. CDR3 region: CASSLETGYEQYF. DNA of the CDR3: TGTGCCAGCAGCTTAGAAACGGGGTACGAGCAGTACTTC.

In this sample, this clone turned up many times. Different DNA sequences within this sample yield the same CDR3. Here the CDR3 reads CASSPTDTQYF. The CDR3 nucleotides read TGTGCCAGCAGCCCCACAGATACGCAGTATTTT. V is TRBV7-2 and J is TRBJ2-3, with unresolved D. Trimming shortened V by 5 bases and J by 2 bases, and 2 bases separated the two germline ends. The CDR3 has 11 amino acids. Germline CDR1 is SGHTA and CDR2 is FQGNSA.

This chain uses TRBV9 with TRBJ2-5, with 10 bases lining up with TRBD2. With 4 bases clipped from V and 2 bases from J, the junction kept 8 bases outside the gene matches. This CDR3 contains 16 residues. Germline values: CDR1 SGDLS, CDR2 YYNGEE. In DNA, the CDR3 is TGTGCCAGCAGCCCCCGGACTAGCGGAATGCAAGAGACCCAGTACTTC. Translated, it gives CASSPRTSGMQETQYF.

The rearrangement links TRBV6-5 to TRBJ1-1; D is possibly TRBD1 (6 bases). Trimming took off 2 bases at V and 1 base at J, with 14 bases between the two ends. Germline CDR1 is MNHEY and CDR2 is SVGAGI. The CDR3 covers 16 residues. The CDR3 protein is CASSYDQGQGNTEAFF. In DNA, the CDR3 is TGTGCCAGCAGTTACGACCAGGGGCAGGGGAACACTGAAGCTTTCTTT.

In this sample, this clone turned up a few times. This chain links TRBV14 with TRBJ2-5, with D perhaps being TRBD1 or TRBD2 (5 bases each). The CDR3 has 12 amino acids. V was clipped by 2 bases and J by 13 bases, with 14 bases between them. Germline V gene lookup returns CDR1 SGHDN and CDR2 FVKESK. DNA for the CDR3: TGTGCCAGCAGCCAATTCCCGAGGGACCCGTACTTC. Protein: CASSQFPRDPYF.

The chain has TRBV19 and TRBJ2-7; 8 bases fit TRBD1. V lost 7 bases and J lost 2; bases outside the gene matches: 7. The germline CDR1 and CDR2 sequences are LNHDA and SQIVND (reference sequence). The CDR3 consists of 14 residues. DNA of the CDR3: TGTGCCAGTACCCCCCAGGGGGCGACCTACGAGCAGTACTTC. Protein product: CASTPQGATYEQYF.

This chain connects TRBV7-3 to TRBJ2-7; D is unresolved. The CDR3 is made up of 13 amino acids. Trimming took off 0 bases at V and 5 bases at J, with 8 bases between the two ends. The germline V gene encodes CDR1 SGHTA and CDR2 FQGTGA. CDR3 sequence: CASSLTFPHEQYF. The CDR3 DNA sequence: TGTGCCAGCAGCTTAACCTTCCCCCACGAGCAGTACTTC.

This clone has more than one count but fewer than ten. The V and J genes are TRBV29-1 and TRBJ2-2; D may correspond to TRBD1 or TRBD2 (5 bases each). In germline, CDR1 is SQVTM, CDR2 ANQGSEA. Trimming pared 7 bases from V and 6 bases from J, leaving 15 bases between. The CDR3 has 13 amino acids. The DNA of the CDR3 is TGCAGCGGTGGGTTGGGGGATCCCGGGGAGCTGTTTTTT. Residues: CSGGLGDPGELFF.

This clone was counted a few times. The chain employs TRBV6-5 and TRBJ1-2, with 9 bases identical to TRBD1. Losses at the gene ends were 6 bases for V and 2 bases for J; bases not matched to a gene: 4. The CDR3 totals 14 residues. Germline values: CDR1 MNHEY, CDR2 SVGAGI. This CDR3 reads CASSRGQGNYGYTF. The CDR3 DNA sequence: TGTGCCAGCAGCAGGGGACAGGGCAACTATGGCTACACCTTC.

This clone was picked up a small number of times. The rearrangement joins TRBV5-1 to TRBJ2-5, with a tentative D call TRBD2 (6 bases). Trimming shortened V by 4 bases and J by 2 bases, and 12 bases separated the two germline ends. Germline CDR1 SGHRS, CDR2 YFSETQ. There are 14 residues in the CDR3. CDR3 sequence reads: CASSPGTLQETQYF. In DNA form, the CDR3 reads TGCGCCAGCAGCCCCGGGACTCTTCAAGAGACCCAGTACTTC.

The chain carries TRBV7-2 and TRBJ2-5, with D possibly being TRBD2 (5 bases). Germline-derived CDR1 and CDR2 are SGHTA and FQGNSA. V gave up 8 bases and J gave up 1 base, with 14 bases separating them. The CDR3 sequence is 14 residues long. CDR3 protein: CASGRVRVQETQYF. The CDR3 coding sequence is TGTGCCAGCGGGCGGGTTCGAGTCCAAGAGACCCAGTACTTC.